This T cell receptor beta chain was sequenced for a study of blood T cell repertoires in COVID-19. Study as a whole: Samples came from the United States, Italy and Spain, spanning acute and convalescent COVID-19.

From germline, CDR1 is SGHVS and CDR2 FQNEAQ. The V gene end was trimmed by 2 bases and the J gene end by 5 bases; junction bases not matched to a gene: 8. The CDR3 runs to 16 residues. This table comes from immunoSEQ multiplex PCR, and its TCRdb copy is limited to in-frame clones, with some not included. The sample consists of fewer than 130,000 clones, about three quarters of them appearing once. The chain uses TRBV7-8 and TRBJ2-3; 9 nucleotides match TRBD2. This TCR was sampled from a woman of 80 years or more with active or convalescent COVID-19. Sequences were obtained from peripheral blood. This CDR3 reads CASSLILAGVGDTQYF. The CDR3 nucleotides read TGTGCCAGCAGCTTAATATTAGCGGGAGTTGGAGATACGCAGTATTTT.